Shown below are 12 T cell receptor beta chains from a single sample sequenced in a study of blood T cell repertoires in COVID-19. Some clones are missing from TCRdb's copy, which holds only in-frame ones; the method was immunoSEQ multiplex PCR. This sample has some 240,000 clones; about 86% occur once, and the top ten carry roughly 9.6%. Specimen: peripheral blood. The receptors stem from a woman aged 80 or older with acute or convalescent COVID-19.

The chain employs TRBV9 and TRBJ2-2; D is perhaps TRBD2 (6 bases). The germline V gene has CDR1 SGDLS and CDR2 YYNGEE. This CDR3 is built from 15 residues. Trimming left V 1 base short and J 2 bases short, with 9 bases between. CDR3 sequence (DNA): TGTGCCAGCAGCGTACCCGGGGGTAACACCGGGGAGCTGTTTTTT. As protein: CASSVPGGNTGELFF.

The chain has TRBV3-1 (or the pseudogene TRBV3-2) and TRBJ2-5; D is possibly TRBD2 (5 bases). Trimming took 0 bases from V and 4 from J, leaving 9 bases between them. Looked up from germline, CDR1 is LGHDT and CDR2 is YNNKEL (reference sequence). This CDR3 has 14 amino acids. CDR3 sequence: CASSQEVGLETQYF. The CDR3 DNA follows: TGTGCCAGCAGCCAAGAGGTAGGACTAGAGACCCAGTACTTC.

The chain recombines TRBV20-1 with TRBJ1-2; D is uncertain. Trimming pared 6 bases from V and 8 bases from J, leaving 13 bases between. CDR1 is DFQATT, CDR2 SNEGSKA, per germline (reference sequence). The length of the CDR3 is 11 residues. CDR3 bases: TGCAGTGCCCTCGAGGCCGGAGGCTACACCTTC. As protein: CSALEAGGYTF.

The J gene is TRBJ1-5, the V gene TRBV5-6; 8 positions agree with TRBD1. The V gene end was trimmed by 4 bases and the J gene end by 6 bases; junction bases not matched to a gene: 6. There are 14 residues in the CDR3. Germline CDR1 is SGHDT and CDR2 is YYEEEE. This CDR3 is CASSRTGHGQPQHF. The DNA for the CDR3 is TGTGCCAGCAGCCGGACAGGGCATGGTCAGCCCCAGCATTTT.

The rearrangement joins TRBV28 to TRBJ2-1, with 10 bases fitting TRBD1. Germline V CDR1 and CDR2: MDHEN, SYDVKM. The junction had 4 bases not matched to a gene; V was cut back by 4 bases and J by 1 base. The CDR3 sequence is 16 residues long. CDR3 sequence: CASSSTGQGSYNEQFF. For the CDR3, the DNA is TGTGCCAGCAGTTCCACGGGACAGGGGTCCTACAATGAGCAGTTCTTC.

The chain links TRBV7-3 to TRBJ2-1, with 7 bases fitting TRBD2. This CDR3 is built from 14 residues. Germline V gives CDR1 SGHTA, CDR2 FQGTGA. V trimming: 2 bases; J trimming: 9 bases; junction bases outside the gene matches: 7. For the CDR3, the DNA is TGTGCCAGCAGCTTATCCAGCGGGGCGTTTGAGCAGTTCTTC. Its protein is CASSLSSGAFEQFF.

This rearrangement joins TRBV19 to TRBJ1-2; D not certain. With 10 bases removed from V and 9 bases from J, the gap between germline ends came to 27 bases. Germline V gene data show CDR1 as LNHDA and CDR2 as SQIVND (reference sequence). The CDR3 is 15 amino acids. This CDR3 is CATSQGRMWEYSYTF. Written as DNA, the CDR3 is TGTGCCACTTCCCAAGGCAGGATGTGGGAGTATAGCTACACCTTC.

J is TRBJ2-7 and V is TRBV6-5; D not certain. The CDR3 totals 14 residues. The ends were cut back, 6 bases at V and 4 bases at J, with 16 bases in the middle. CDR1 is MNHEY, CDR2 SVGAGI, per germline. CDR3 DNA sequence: TGTGCCAGCAGCTCCTGGGCCTACCGTTACGAGCAGTACTTC. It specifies CASSSWAYRYEQYF.

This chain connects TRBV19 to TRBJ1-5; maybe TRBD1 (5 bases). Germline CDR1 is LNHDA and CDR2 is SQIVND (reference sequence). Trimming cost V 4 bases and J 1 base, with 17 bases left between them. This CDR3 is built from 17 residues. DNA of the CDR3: TGTGCCAGTAGTACTCCCCTGGGGGACTTAAGCAATCAGCCCCAGCATTTT. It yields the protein CASSTPLGDLSNQPQHF.

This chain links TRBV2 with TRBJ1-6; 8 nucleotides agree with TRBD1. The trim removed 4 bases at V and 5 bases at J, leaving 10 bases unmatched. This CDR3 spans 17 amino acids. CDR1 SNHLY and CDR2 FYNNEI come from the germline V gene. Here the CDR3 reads CASSAARTGSNNSPLHF. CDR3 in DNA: TGTGCCAGCAGTGCGGCCCGGACAGGGAGTAATAATTCACCCCTCCACTTT.

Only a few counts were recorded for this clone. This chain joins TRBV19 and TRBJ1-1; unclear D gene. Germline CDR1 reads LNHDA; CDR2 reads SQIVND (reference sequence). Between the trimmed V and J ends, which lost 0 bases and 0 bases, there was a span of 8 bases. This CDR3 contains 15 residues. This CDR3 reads CASSIDPGMNTEAFF. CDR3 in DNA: TGTGCCAGTAGTATAGATCCCGGGATGAACACTGAAGCTTTCTTT.

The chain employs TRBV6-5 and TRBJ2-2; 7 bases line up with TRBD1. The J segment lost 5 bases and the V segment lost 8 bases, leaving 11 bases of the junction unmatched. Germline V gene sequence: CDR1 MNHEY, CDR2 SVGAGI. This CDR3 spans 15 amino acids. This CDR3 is CASGAGTVPTGELFF. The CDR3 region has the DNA TGTGCCAGCGGCGCCGGGACAGTTCCTACCGGGGAGCTGTTTTTT.